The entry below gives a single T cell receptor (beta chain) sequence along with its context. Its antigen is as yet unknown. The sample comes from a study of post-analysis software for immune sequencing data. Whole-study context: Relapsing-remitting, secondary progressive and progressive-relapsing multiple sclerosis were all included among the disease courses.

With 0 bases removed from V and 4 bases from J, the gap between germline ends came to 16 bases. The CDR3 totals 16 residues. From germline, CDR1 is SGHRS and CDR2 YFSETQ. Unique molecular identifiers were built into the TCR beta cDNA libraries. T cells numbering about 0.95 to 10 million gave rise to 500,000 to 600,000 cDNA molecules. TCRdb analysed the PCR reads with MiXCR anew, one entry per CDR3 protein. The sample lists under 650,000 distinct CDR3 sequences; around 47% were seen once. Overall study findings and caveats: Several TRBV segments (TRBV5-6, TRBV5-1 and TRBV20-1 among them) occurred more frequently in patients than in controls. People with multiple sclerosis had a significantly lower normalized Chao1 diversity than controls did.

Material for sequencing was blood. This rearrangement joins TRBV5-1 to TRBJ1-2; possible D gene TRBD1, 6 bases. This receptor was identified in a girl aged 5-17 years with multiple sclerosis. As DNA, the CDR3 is TGCGCCAGCAGCTTGGGGTCCTCCCAACAGGGCTATGGCTACACCTTC. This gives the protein CASSLGSSQQGYGYTF.